What follows are 13 T cell receptor beta chains derived from one specimen sequenced in a study of tumor-infiltrating lymphocytes in oesophageal squamous cell carcinoma. TCRdb recomputed calls from the PCR reads with MiXCR, one row per CDR3 protein. The sample records about 14,000 distinct CDR3 sequences, about half being singletons. Sequencing was carried out using blood. These receptor sequences come from a male donor with esophageal squamous cell carcinoma.

This clonotype was picked up many times. With a much larger clone just one base away, this may be a read error. The V and J genes are TRBV12-3 or TRBV12-4 and TRBJ2-7; 8 bases are shared with TRBD1. This CDR3 spans 15 amino acids. J was trimmed by 7 bases and V by 4 bases; bases with no gene match: 12. CDR3 residues: CASSSSGGGGDEQYF. The DNA for the CDR3 is TGTGCCAGCAGTTCCTCAGGGGGCGGTGGCGATGAGCAGTACTTC.

Only a few counts were recorded for this clonotype. The chain links TRBV10-2 to TRBJ2-5; D assignment may be TRBD1 or TRBD2 (5 bases each). Germline V lookup: CDR1 WSHSY, CDR2 SAAADI. CDR3 length: 14 amino acids. With 2 bases removed from V and 5 bases from J, the gap between germline ends came to 12 bases. The CDR3 here is CASSEIGGVETQYF. In nucleotides, the CDR3 is TGCGCCAGCAGTGAGATTGGGGGAGTGGAGACCCAGTACTTC.

Concerning this clonotype itself: Here the CDR3 omits its conserved ending phenylalanine or tryptophan, so a read error is the likely source. The limits of the CDR3 on the DNA are not certain, so only TCRdb's listed CDR3 is given. The gene calls are TRBV11-1 and TRBJ1-1; TRBD1, as called in the table, went unchecked against the DNA. Germline V gives CDR1 SGHAT, CDR2 FQDESV (reference sequence). Both ends counted, the CDR3 spans 14 residues. The CDR3 here is CAIAGGVRPSTSAP.

The chain carries TRBV7-8 and TRBJ2-1, with 10 nucleotides matching TRBD2. This CDR3 contains 14 residues. Germline assignment: CDR1 SGHVS and CDR2 FQNEAQ. The V gene end was trimmed by 4 bases and the J gene end by 9 bases; junction bases not matched to a gene: 6. The CDR3 loop is CASSSRRTSGEQFF. The CDR3, as DNA: TGTGCCAGCAGCTCGAGGCGGACTAGCGGTGAGCAGTTCTTC. The full variable domain, in which reference TRBV7-8 and TRBJ2-1 provide the parts outside the CDR3, is GAGVSQSPRYKVAKRGQDVALRCDPISGHVSLFWYQQALGQGPEFLTYFQNEAQLDKSGLPSDRFFAERPEGSVSTLKIQRTQQEDSAVYLCASSSRRTSGEQFFGPGTRLTVL.

The chain couples TRBV24-1 to TRBJ2-6; D is unclear. Germline CDR1 KGHDR, CDR2 SFDVKD. This CDR3 comprises 15 residues. V shed 5 bases and J shed 0 bases, with 7 bases lying between them. CDR3 sequence: CATSGRTSGANVLTF. Here the CDR3 DNA reads TGTGCCACCAGTGGCCGGACCTCTGGGGCCAACGTCCTGACTTTC.

The CDR3 DNA is TGCTCGGGAGAGGCCGGTGAAAAACTGTTTTTT. It translates to CSGEAGEKLFF. The chain couples TRBV20-1 to TRBJ1-4; D gene unclear. The germline gives CDR1 DFQATT, CDR2 SNEGSKA (reference sequence). This CDR3 has 11 residues.

The chain uses TRBV7-9 and TRBJ2-1; TRBD2 aligns across 13 bases. The germline V gene has CDR1 SEHNR and CDR2 FQNEAQ (reference sequence). V shed 5 bases and J 7 bases; nucleotides not matched to a gene: 5. CDR3 length: 15 amino acids. The CDR3 DNA follows: TGTGCCAGCAGCGAACTAGCGGGAGGGCTGAATGAGCAGTTCTTC. This encodes CASSELAGGLNEQFF.

The chain combines TRBV6-1 with TRBJ1-6; no clear D. V lost 6 bases, J lost 3 bases, and 3 bases lay in between. This CDR3 region has 12 residues. The germline CDR1 and CDR2 sequences are MNHNS and SASEGT. CDR3 residues: CASSNYNSPLHF. The CDR3 region has the DNA TGTGCCAGCAGCAACTATAATTCACCCCTCCACTTT.

The genes are TRBV7-3 and TRBJ2-3; 8 bases align to TRBD2. CDR1 is SGHTA and CDR2 is FQGTGA in the germline V gene. Trimming cost V 5 bases and J 4 bases; bases outside gene matches: 8. The CDR3 has 15 residues. The CDR3 DNA sequence: TGTGCCAGCAGCCCAATAGCGGGGTGGGCAGATACGCAGTATTTT. It codes for CASSPIAGWADTQYF. Combining the CDR3 with reference TRBV7-3 and TRBJ2-3 gives the whole variable domain GAGVSQTPSNKVTEKGKYVELRCDPISGHTALYWYRQSLGQGPEFLIYFQGTGAADDSGLPNDRFFAVRPEGSVSTLKIQRTERGDSAVYLCASSPIAGWADTQYFGPGTRLTVL.

This clonotype appeared many times. This sequence joins TRBV10-3 and TRBJ2-3; 16 bases are shared with TRBD2. The CDR3 totals 17 residues. Germline V gene lookup returns CDR1 ENHRY and CDR2 SYGVKD. With V trimmed by 2 bases and J by 2 bases, 1 base remained unmatched. The CDR3 sequence: CAISEGTSGRATDTQYF. CDR3 in DNA: TGTGCCATCAGTGAGGGGACTAGCGGGAGGGCCACAGATACGCAGTATTTT.

The chain is built from TRBV5-6 and TRBJ2-7, with no clear D. TRBJ2-1 explains the end of the DNA better; the J call may be wrong. The CDR3 totals 13 residues. The germline V gene has CDR1 SGHDT and CDR2 YYEEEE. The CDR3 loop is CASSLVPGDEQFF. Here the CDR3 DNA reads TGTGCCAGCAGCTTGGTTCCGGGTGATGAGCAGTTCTTC.

Many counts were recorded for this clonotype. The chain joins TRBV6-1 to TRBJ2-1, with TRBD2 matching 9 bases. The germline V gene has CDR1 MNHNS and CDR2 SASEGT. The junction had 5 bases not matched to a gene; V was cut back by 9 bases and J by 5 bases. The CDR3 is 13 amino acids. CDR3 sequence (DNA): TGTGCCAGTGAGGCTAGCGGGAACAATGAGCAGTTCTTC. Its translation: CASEASGNNEQFF.

This clonotype appeared a few times. The chain links TRBV7-6 to TRBJ2-1; TRBD2 aligns across 8 bases. This CDR3 is built from 16 residues. V gave up 5 bases and J gave up 3 bases; unmatched junction bases: 9. Germline V lookup: CDR1 SGHVS, CDR2 FNYEAQ. The CDR3 sequence: CASSQIGGGFYNEQFF. The CDR3 region has the DNA TGTGCCAGCAGCCAGATCGGCGGGGGGTTCTACAATGAGCAGTTCTTC.